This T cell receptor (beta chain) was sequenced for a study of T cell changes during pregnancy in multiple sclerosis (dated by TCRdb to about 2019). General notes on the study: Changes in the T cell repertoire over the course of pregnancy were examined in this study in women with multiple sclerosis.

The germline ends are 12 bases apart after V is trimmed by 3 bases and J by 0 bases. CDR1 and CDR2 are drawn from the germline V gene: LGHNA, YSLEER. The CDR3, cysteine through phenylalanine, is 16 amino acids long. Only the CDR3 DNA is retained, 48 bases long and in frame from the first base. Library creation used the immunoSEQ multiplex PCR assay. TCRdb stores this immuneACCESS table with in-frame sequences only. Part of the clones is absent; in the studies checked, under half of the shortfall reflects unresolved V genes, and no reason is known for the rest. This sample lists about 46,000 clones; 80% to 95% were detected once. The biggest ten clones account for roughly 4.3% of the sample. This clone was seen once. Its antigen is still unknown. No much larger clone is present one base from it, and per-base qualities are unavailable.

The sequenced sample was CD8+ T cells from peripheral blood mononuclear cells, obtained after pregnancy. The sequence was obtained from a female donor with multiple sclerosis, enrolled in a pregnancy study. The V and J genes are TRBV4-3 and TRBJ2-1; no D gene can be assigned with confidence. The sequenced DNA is TGCGCCAGCAGCCAGCATGACTCTAGCTCCTACAATGAGCAGTTCTTC. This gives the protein CASSQHDSSSYNEQFF.